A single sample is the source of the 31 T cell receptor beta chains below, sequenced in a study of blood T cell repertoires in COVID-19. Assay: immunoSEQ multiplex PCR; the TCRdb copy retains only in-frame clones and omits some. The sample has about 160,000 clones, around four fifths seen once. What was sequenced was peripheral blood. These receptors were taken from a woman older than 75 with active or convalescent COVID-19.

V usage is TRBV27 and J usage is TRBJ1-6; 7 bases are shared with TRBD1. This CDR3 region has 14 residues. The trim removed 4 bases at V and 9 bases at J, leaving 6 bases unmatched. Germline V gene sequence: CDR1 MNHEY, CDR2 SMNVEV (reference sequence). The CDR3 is CASSSSRQGSPLHF. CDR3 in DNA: TGTGCCAGCAGTTCATCCCGACAGGGTTCACCCCTCCACTTT.

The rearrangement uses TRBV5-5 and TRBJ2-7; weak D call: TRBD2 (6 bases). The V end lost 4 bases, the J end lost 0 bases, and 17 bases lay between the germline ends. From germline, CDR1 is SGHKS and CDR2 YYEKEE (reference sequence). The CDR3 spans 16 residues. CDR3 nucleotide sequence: TGTGCCAGCAGCCACGGGGTCTCGGGGGACTCCTACGAGCAGTACTTC. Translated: CASSHGVSGDSYEQYF.

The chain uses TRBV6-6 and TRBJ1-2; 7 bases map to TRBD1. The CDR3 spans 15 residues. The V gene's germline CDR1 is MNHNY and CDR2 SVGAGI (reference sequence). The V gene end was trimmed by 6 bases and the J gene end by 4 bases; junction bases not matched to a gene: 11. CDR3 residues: CASSAARDSFYGYTF. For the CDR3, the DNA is TGTGCCAGCAGCGCCGCACGGGACAGCTTCTATGGCTACACCTTC.

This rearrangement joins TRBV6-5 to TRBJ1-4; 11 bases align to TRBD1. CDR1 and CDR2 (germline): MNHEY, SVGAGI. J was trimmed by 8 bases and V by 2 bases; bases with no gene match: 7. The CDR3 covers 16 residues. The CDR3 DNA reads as TGTGCCAGCAGTTACGGGGACAGGGGGGCAGGGGAAAAACTGTTTTTT. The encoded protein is CASSYGDRGAGEKLFF.

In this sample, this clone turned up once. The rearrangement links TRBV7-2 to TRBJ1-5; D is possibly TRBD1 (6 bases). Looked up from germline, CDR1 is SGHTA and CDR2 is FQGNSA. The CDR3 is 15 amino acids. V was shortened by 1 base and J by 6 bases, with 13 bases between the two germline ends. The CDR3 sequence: CASSLGQGYSQPQHF. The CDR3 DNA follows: TGTGCCAGCAGCTTAGGGCAGGGGTATAGTCAGCCCCAGCATTTT.

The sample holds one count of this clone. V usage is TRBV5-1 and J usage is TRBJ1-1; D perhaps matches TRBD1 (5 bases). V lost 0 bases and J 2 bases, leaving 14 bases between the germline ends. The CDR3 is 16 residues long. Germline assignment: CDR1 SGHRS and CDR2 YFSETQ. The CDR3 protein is CASSLAPTDTNTEAFF. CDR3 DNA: TGCGCCAGCAGCTTGGCACCGACAGATACTAACACTGAAGCTTTCTTT.

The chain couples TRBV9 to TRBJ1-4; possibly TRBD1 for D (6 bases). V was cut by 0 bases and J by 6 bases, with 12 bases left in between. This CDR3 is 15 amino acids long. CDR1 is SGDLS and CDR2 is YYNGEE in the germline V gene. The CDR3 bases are TGTGCCAGCAGCGTAGTTCCAGGGGTGGATGAAAAACTGTTTTTT. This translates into CASSVVPGVDEKLFF. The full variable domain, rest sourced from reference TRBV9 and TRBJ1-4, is DSGVTQTPKHLITATGQRVTLRCSPRSGDLSVYWYQQSLDQGLQFLIQYYNGEERAKGNILERFSAQQFPDLHSELNLSSLELGDSALYFCASSVVPGVDEKLFFGSGTQLSVL.

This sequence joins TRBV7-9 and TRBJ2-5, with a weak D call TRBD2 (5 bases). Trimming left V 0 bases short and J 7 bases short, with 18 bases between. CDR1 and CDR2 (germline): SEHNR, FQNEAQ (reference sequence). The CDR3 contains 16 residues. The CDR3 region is CASSLADEERAGTQYF. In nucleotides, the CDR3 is TGTGCCAGCAGCTTAGCCGATGAGGAGAGGGCAGGGACCCAGTACTTC.

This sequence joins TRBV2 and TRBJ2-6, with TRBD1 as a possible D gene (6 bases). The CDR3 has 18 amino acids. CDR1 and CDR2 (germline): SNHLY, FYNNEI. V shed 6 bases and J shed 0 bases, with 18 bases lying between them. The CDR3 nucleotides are TGTGCCAGCAGCCCAGACAGGCCCTTTCGCTCTGGGGCCAACGTCCTGACTTTC. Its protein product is CASSPDRPFRSGANVLTF.

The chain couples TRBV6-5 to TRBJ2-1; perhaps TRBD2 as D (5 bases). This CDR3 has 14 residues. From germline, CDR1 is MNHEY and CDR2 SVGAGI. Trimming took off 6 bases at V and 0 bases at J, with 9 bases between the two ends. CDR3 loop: CASSRLSSYNEQFF. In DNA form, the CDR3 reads TGTGCCAGCAGCCGACTAAGCTCCTACAATGAGCAGTTCTTC.

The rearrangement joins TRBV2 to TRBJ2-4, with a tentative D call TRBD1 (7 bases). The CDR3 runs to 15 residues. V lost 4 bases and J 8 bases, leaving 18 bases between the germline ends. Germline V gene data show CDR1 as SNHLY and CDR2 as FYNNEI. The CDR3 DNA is TGTGCCAGCAGTGTTTTTGCGGTCAGGGGGGACATTCAGTACTTC. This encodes CASSVFAVRGDIQYF.

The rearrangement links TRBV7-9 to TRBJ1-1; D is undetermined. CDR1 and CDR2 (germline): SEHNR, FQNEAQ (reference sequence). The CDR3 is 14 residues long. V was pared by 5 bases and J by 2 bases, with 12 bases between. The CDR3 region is CASSPEGTNTEAFF. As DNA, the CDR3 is TGTGCCAGCAGCCCCGAGGGAACTAACACTGAAGCTTTCTTT.

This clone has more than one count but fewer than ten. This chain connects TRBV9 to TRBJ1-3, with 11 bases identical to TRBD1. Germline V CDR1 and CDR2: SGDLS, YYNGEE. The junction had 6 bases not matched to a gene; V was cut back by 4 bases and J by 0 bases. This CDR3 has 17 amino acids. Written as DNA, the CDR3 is TGTGCCAGCAGCTTCTCCGGGACAGGGGGCTCTGGAAACACCATATATTTT. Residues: CASSFSGTGGSGNTIYF.

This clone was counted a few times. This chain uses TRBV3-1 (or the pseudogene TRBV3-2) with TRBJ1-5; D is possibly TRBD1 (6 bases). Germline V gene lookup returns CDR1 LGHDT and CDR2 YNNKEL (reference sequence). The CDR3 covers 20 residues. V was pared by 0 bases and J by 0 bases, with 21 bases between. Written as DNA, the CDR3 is TGTGCCAGCAGCCAAGAAGACAGGCTTGGATATAATATTAGCAATCAGCCCCAGCATTTT. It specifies CASSQEDRLGYNISNQPQHF.

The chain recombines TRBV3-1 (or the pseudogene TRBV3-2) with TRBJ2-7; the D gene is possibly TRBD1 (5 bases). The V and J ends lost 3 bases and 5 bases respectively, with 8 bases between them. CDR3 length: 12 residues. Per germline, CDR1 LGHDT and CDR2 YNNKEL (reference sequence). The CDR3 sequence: CASSHRVDEQYF. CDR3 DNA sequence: TGTGCCAGCAGCCACAGGGTTGACGAGCAGTACTTC.

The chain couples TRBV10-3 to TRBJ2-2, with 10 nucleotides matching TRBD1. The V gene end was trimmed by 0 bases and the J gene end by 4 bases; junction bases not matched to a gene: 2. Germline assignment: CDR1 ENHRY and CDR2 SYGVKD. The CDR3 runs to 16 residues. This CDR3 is CAISESGQGPTGELFF. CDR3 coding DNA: TGTGCCATCAGTGAGTCGGGACAGGGGCCCACCGGGGAGCTGTTTTTT.

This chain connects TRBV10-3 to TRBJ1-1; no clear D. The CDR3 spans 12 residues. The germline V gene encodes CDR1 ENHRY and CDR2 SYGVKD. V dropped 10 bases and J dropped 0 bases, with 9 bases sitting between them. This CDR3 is CATGRVNTEAFF. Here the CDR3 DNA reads TGTGCCACCGGGCGGGTGAACACTGAAGCTTTCTTT.

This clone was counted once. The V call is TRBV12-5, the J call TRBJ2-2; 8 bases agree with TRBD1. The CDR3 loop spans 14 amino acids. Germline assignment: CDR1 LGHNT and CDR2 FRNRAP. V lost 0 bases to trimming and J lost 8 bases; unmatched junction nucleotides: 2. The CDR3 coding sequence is TGTGCTAGTGGTTTGGTACAGGGGGATGGGGAGCTGTTTTTT. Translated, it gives CASGLVQGDGELFF.

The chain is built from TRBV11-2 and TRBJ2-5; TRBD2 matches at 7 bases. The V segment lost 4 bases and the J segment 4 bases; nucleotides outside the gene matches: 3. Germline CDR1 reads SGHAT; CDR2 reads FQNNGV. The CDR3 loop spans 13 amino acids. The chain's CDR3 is CASSWGGGETQYF. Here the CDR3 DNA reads TGTGCCAGCAGCTGGGGGGGAGGAGAGACCCAGTACTTC.

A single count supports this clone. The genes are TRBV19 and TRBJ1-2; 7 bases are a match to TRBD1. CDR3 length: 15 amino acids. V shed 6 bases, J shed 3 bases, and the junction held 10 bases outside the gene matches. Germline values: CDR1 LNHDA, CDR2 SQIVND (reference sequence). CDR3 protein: CASSSEGAVDYGYTF. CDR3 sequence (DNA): TGTGCCAGTAGCTCCGAGGGGGCGGTCGACTATGGCTACACCTTC.

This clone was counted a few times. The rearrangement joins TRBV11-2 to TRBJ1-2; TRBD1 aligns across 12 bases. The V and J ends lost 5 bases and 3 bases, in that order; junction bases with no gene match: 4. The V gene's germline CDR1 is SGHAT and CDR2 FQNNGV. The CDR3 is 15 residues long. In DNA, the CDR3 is TGTGCCAGCAGCCCGGGACAGGGGGCGTACTATGGCTACACCTTC. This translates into CASSPGQGAYYGYTF. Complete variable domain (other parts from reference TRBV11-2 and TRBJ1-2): EAGVAQSPRYKIIEKRQSVAFWCNPISGHATLYWYQQILGQGPKLLIQFQNNGVVDDSQLPKDRFSAERLKGVDSTLKIQPAKLEDSAVYLCASSPGQGAYYGYTFGSGTRLTVV.

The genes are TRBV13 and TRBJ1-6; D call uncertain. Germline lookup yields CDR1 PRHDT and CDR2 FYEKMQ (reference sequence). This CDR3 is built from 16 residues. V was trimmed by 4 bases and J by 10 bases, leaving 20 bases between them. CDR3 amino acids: CASSSLGVIGRSPLHF. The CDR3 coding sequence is TGTGCCAGCAGCTCCCTTGGAGTGATCGGAAGATCACCCCTCCACTTT.

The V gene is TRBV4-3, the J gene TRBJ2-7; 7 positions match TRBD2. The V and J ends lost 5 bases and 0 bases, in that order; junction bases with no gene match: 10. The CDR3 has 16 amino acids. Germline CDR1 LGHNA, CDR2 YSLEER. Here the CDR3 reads CASSNAYSGYSYEQYF. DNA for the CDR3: TGCGCCAGCAGCAATGCATATAGCGGGTACTCCTACGAGCAGTACTTC.

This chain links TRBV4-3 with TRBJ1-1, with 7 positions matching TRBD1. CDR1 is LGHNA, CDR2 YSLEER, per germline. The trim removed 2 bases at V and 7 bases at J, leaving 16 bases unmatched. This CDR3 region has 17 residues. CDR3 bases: TGCGCCAGCAGCCAACAGACAAGAGGGGGCGGGATGGGTGAAGCTTTCTTT. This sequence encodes CASSQQTRGGGMGEAFF.

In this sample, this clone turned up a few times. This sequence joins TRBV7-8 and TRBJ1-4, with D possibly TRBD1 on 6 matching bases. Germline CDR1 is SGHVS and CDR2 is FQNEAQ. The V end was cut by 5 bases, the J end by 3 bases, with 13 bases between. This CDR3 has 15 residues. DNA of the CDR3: TGTGCCAGCAGCGCCTACAGGGCGGCTAATGAAAAACTGTTTTTT. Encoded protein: CASSAYRAANEKLFF. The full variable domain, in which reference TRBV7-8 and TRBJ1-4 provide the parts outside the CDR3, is GAGVSQSPRYKVAKRGQDVALRCDPISGHVSLFWYQQALGQGPEFLTYFQNEAQLDKSGLPSDRFFAERPEGSVSTLKIQRTQQEDSAVYLCASSAYRAANEKLFFGSGTQLSVL.

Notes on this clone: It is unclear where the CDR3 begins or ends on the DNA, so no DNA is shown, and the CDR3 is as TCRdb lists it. The CDR3 reads CASLFGQGARTFF. The rearrangement joins TRBV6-5 to TRBJ1-1; TRBD1 is the table's D call and was not checked against the DNA. Germline V gene sequence: CDR1 MNHEY, CDR2 SVGAGI. Both ends counted, the CDR3 spans 13 residues.

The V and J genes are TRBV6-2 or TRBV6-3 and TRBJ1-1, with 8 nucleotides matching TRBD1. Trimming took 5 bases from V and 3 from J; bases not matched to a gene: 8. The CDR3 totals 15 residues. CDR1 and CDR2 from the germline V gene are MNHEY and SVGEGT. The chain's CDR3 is CASSGQGRKYTEAFF. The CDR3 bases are TGTGCCAGCAGTGGACAGGGTAGGAAGTACACTGAAGCTTTCTTT.

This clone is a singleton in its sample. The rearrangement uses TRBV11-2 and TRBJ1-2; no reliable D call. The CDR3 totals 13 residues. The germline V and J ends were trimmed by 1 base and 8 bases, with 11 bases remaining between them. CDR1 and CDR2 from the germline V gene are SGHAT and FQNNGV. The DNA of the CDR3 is TGTGCCAGCAGCTTAGCTTCGAGGAAAGGCTACACCTTC. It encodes CASSLASRKGYTF.

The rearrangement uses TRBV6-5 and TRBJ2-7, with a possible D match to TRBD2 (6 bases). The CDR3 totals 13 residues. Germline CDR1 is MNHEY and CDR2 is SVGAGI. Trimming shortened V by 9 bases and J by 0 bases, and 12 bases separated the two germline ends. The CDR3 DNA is TGTGCCAGTCAGGACGGGAGCTCCTACGAGCAGTACTTC. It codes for CASQDGSSYEQYF.

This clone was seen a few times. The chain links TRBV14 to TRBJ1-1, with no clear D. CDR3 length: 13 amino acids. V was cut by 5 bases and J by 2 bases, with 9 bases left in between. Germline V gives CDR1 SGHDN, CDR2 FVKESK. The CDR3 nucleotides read TGTGCCAGCAGCTTATACACCAACACTGAAGCTTTCTTT. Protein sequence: CASSLYTNTEAFF.

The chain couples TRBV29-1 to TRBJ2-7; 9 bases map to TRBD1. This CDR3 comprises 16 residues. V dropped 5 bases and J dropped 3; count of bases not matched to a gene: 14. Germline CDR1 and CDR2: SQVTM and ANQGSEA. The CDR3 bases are TGCAGCGTTCCCCCGGGACAGGGTTATTCAGGCTACGAGCAGTACTTC. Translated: CSVPPGQGYSGYEQYF.